The 24 T cell receptor beta chains below were found in one sample sequenced in a study of persistence of HIV-infected CD4 T cells. The stimulus was lysate of CMV-infected fibroblasts, about 11 ug/mL. Memory cells lacking CD40L and CD69 with high CD45RO were sorted. Their antigens remain unidentified. Sequencing used immunoSEQ version 4 in survey mode. Assay used: immunoSEQ multiplex PCR; TCRdb lists only in-frame clones, some missing. The sample records 35,000 to 45,000 clones, around 80% being singletons. This sample comprised CD4+ T cells sorted from PBMCs after approximately 19-hour stimulation, obtained from a patient who received antiretroviral therapy. These receptor sequences come from an adult man with HIV who was CMV-seropositive.

A few counts support this clone. The chain employs TRBV7-2 and TRBJ2-2; TRBD1 might be the D (6 bases). Germline CDR1 reads SGHTA; CDR2 reads FQGNSA. V lost 6 bases and J lost 0, with 8 bases in between. This CDR3 has 14 residues. CDR3 protein: CASRDRTNTGELFF. In DNA form, the CDR3 reads TGTGCCAGCAGAGACAGGACGAACACCGGGGAGCTGTTTTTT.

The rearrangement links TRBV3-1 (or the pseudogene TRBV3-2) to TRBJ2-7; unclear D gene. Germline V gene lookup returns CDR1 LGHDT and CDR2 YNNKEL (reference sequence). Trimming stripped 1 base from V and 6 bases from J, with 10 bases between. The CDR3 consists of 13 residues. CDR3 loop: CASSQGSLTEQYF. The CDR3 DNA follows: TGTGCCAGCAGCCAAGGTTCCCTCACCGAGCAGTACTTC.

This clone was detected a few times. As DNA, the CDR3 is TGCGCCAGCAGCTTGATAAGGACAGGGGGCAGGGATTCACCCCTCCACTTT. Protein product: CASSLIRTGGRDSPLHF. The chain has TRBV5-1 and TRBJ1-6, with 11 bases fitting TRBD1. This CDR3 has 17 amino acids. V trimming: 1 base; J trimming: 8 bases; junction bases outside the gene matches: 8. Germline CDR1 SGHRS, CDR2 YFSETQ.

The rearrangement links TRBV19 to TRBJ1-6; D is ambiguous. Germline V gene lookup returns CDR1 LNHDA and CDR2 SQIVND (reference sequence). CDR3 length: 13 amino acids. V lost 6 bases, J lost 7 bases, and 10 bases lay in between. The CDR3 DNA reads TGTGCCAGTAGCGGACGGTGGAATTCACCCCTCCACTTT. It specifies CASSGRWNSPLHF. Together with reference TRBV19 and TRBJ1-6, the CDR3 gives the full variable domain: DGGITQSPKYLFRKEGQNVTLSCEQNLNHDAMYWYRQDPGQGLRLIYYSQIVNDFQKGDIAEGYSVSREKKESFPLTVTSAQKNPTAFYLCASSGRWNSPLHFGNGTRLTVT.

This chain links TRBV5-1 with TRBJ1-2, with D hard to call. CDR1 is SGHRS and CDR2 is YFSETQ in the germline V gene. The length of the CDR3 is 13 residues. Trimming took 0 bases from V and 3 from J, leaving 6 bases between them. CDR3 in amino acids: CASSLEKDYGYTF. DNA of the CDR3: TGCGCCAGCAGCTTGGAAAAAGACTATGGCTACACCTTC. Together with reference TRBV5-1 and TRBJ1-2, the CDR3 gives the full variable domain: KAGVTQTPRYLIKTRGQQVTLSCSPISGHRSVSWYQQTPGQGLQFLFEYFSETQRNKGNFPGRFSGRQFSNSRSEMNVSTLELGDSALYLCASSLEKDYGYTFGSGTRLTVV.

This sequence joins TRBV10-3 and TRBJ2-7, with D perhaps matching TRBD1 (5 bases). The CDR3 loop spans 14 amino acids. V was cut by 5 bases and J by 3 bases, with 14 bases left in between. Germline loops: CDR1 ENHRY, CDR2 SYGVKD. The DNA of the CDR3 is TGTGCCATCAGTCAACTGACAGAAGGCTACGAGCAGTACTTC. This codes for CAISQLTEGYEQYF.

The rearrangement joins TRBV18 to TRBJ2-3; D gene ambiguous. V lost 3 bases and J 0 bases, leaving 4 bases between the germline ends. Per the germline V gene, CDR1 is KGHSH and CDR2 is LQKENI. The CDR3 is 13 amino acids. CDR3 sequence (DNA): TGTGCCAGCTCACCCGGTAGCACAGATACGCAGTATTTT. Its protein product is CASSPGSTDTQYF.

The V call is TRBV7-9, the J call TRBJ1-4; 10 bases are shared with TRBD1. This CDR3 contains 14 residues. V dropped 5 bases and J dropped 8; count of bases not matched to a gene: 5. CDR1 is SEHNR, CDR2 FQNEAQ, per germline (reference sequence). The CDR3 DNA is TGTGCCAGCAGCCGGGACAGGGGAGGAGAAAAACTGTTTTTT. This encodes CASSRDRGGEKLFF.

V gene TRBV18 combines with J gene TRBJ1-2, with D unresolved. The V end lost 2 bases, the J end lost 4 bases, and 8 bases lay between the germline ends. Germline CDR1 KGHSH, CDR2 LQKENI. The CDR3 is made up of 13 amino acids. CDR3 region: CASSPGSVYGYTF. The CDR3 DNA sequence: TGTGCCAGCTCACCAGGATCCGTCTATGGCTACACCTTC.

This sequence joins TRBV19 and TRBJ1-1, with D perhaps matching TRBD1 (6 bases). From germline, CDR1 is LNHDA and CDR2 SQIVND (reference sequence). This CDR3 contains 15 residues. Trimming left V 6 bases short and J 5 bases short, with 19 bases between. The CDR3 coding sequence is TGTGCCAGTAGCGACGGACAGATTGAGGCTACTGAAGCTTTCTTT. It yields the protein CASSDGQIEATEAFF.

J is TRBJ1-5 and V is TRBV19; 7 positions agree with TRBD1. Germline V gives CDR1 LNHDA, CDR2 SQIVND (reference sequence). The trim removed 5 bases at V and 5 bases at J, leaving 12 bases unmatched. The CDR3 is 16 residues long. The CDR3 nucleotides are TGTGCCAGTAGTCCAACGACAGGGTTAATCGATCAGCCCCAGCATTTT. This codes for CASSPTTGLIDQPQHF.

The chain recombines TRBV3-1 (or the pseudogene TRBV3-2) with TRBJ1-6; weak D call: TRBD1 (5 bases). Trimming left V 9 bases short and J 5 bases short, with 11 bases between. This CDR3 is 13 amino acids long. CDR1 LGHDT and CDR2 YNNKEL come from the germline V gene (reference sequence). As DNA, the CDR3 is TGTGCCAGTAGTAGGGACCATAATTCACCCCTCCACTTT. Its translation is CASSRDHNSPLHF.

This clone was seen more than once but under ten times. V usage is TRBV7-9 and J usage is TRBJ1-2; TRBD1 might be the D (5 bases). Trimming shortened V by 2 bases and J by 4 bases, and 14 bases separated the two germline ends. Looked up from germline, CDR1 is SEHNR and CDR2 is FQNEAQ (reference sequence). This CDR3 is built from 15 residues. CDR3 protein: CASSLIPGSAYGYTF. In nucleotides, the CDR3 is TGTGCCAGCAGCTTAATCCCAGGGTCCGCCTATGGCTACACCTTC.

This clone was seen once. The chain carries TRBV7-6 and TRBJ2-1; 7 nucleotides align to TRBD2. CDR3 length: 17 residues. Germline assignment: CDR1 SGHVS and CDR2 FNYEAQ. Germline trimming cut 4 bases from V and 4 bases from J; bases unmatched to any gene: 13. In DNA form, the CDR3 reads TGTGCCAGCAGCTCCAAAGGAAGGGGAGGGAATTACAATGAGCAGTTCTTC. Translated, it gives CASSSKGRGGNYNEQFF.

The chain is built from TRBV9 and TRBJ1-2; 9 bases fit TRBD1. V was pared by 2 bases and J by 3 bases, with 5 bases of the junction left unmatched. Germline V lookup: CDR1 SGDLS, CDR2 YYNGEE. The CDR3 has 15 amino acids. The chain's CDR3 is CASSVGDRVYYGYTF. The CDR3 nucleotides are TGTGCCAGCAGCGTTGGGGACAGGGTCTACTATGGCTACACCTTC.

The chain couples TRBV18 to TRBJ1-3, with TRBD1 as a possible D gene (6 bases). Trimming stripped 0 bases from V and 1 base from J, with 13 bases between. Germline CDR1 is KGHSH and CDR2 is LQKENI. The CDR3 is 17 residues long. CDR3 sequence reads: CASSPPAGQRSGNTIYF. The DNA of the CDR3 is TGTGCCAGCTCACCACCAGCCGGACAGAGGTCTGGAAACACCATATATTTT. Full variable domain (outside the CDR3, taken from reference TRBV18 and TRBJ1-3): NAGVMQNPRHLVRRRGQEARLRCSPMKGHSHVYWYRQLPEEGLKFMVYLQKENIIDESGMPKERFSAEFPKEGPSILRIQQVVRGDSAAYFCASSPPAGQRSGNTIYFGEGSWLTVV.

In the case of this clone: Other nucleotide sequences in the sample specify the same CDR3. The J gene is TRBJ1-3, the V gene TRBV10-3, with D maybe TRBD1 (6 bases). Germline V gives CDR1 ENHRY, CDR2 SYGVKD. This CDR3 spans 15 amino acids. Trimming removed 10 bases at V and 1 base at J, with 17 bases between. The CDR3 DNA reads TGTGCCACCCTCCCAACGCAGGGGTCTGGAAACACCATATATTTT. This sequence encodes CATLPTQGSGNTIYF.

Concerning this clone itself: The same CDR3 arises from other DNA sequences in this sample as well. Here the CDR3 reads CASSPSTDTQYF. The DNA for the CDR3 is TGTGCCAGCTCACCGAGCACAGATACGCAGTATTTT. The gene calls are TRBV18 and TRBJ2-3; D is unclear. This CDR3 is built from 12 residues. V was pared by 3 bases and J by 0 bases, with 1 base between. Germline V lookup: CDR1 KGHSH, CDR2 LQKENI. The full variable domain, completed using reference TRBV18 and TRBJ2-3, is NAGVMQNPRHLVRRRGQEARLRCSPMKGHSHVYWYRQLPEEGLKFMVYLQKENIIDESGMPKERFSAEFPKEGPSILRIQQVVRGDSAAYFCASSPSTDTQYFGPGTRLTVL.

This clone showed up just once. J is TRBJ1-5 and V is TRBV19; TRBD1 aligns across 9 bases. Losses at the gene ends were 9 bases for V and 3 bases for J; bases not matched to a gene: 18. Germline CDR1 LNHDA, CDR2 SQIVND (reference sequence). The CDR3 is made up of 18 amino acids. CDR3 residues: CASRKYKGGDRANQPQHF. As DNA, the CDR3 is TGTGCCAGCAGAAAGTATAAGGGGGGGGACAGGGCCAATCAGCCCCAGCATTTT. Variable domain in full (rest from reference TRBV19 and TRBJ1-5): DGGITQSPKYLFRKEGQNVTLSCEQNLNHDAMYWYRQDPGQGLRLIYYSQIVNDFQKGDIAEGYSVSREKKESFPLTVTSAQKNPTAFYLCASRKYKGGDRANQPQHFGDGTRLSIL.

The J gene is TRBJ1-5, the V gene TRBV4-1; no firm D call. The germline V and J ends were trimmed by 0 bases and 6 bases, with 15 bases remaining between them. In germline, CDR1 is MGHRA, CDR2 YSYEKL. CDR3 length equals 16 residues. CDR3 residues: CASSQDISRFPQPQHF. The CDR3 nucleotides are TGCGCCAGCAGCCAAGATATAAGCCGGTTCCCTCAGCCCCAGCATTTT.

This clone was detected only once. This chain links TRBV29-1 with TRBJ2-2, with TRBD2 identical over 7 bases. This CDR3 contains 13 residues. After removal of 7 bases from V and 8 bases from J, the junction contained 10 bases not matched to a gene. Germline CDR1 reads SQVTM; CDR2 reads ANQGSEA. The CDR3 reads CSASGLSGGELFF. The CDR3 coding sequence is TGCAGCGCGTCGGGACTTAGCGGGGGGGAGCTGTTTTTT.

The rearrangement uses TRBV3-1 (or the pseudogene TRBV3-2) and TRBJ2-3; D is perhaps TRBD1 or TRBD2 (5 bases each). Trimming stripped 5 bases from V and 1 base from J, with 13 bases between. This CDR3 region has 15 residues. CDR1 LGHDT and CDR2 YNNKEL come from the germline V gene (reference sequence). The CDR3 nucleotides are TGTGCCAGCAGCTCTCGGGTGGGGGGCACAGATACGCAGTATTTT. Amino acids: CASSSRVGGTDTQYF.

This chain uses TRBV4-1 with TRBJ2-3; possible D gene TRBD1, 5 bases. The germline V and J ends were trimmed by 2 bases and 0 bases, with 9 bases remaining between them. The CDR3 loop spans 15 amino acids. Germline V gene lookup returns CDR1 MGHRA and CDR2 YSYEKL. Here the CDR3 reads CASSQIRGSTDTQYF. As DNA, the CDR3 is TGCGCCAGCAGCCAAATAAGGGGAAGCACAGATACGCAGTATTTT.

The chain employs TRBV2 and TRBJ2-1; D may be TRBD1 or TRBD2 (5 bases each). Trimming took off 11 bases at V and 0 bases at J, with 8 bases between the two ends. The length of the CDR3 is 12 residues. Looked up from germline, CDR1 is SNHLY and CDR2 is FYNNEI. CDR3 in amino acids: CAGGYSYNEQFF. For the CDR3, the DNA is TGTGCCGGGGGTTACTCCTACAATGAGCAGTTCTTC.